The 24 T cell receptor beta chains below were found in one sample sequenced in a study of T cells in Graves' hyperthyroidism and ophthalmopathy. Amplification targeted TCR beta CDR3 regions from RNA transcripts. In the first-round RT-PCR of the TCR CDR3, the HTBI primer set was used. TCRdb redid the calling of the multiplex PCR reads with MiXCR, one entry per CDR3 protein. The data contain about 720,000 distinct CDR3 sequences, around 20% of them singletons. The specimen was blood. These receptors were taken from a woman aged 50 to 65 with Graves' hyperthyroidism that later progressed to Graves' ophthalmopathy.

CDR3 nucleotide sequence: TGTGCCAGCAACCGTGGGACTAGCGGGGGGACCCCAAGCCTGTATTTT. This codes for CASNRGTSGGTPSLYF. The genes are TRBV11-2 and TRBJ2-3; TRBD2 aligns across 15 bases. V trimming: 7 bases; J trimming: 14 bases; junction bases outside the gene matches: 16. This CDR3 is built from 16 residues. Germline CDR1 SGHAT, CDR2 FQNNGV. Based on the CDR3 plus reference TRBV11-2 and TRBJ2-3, the full variable domain is EAGVAQSPRYKIIEKRQSVAFWCNPISGHATLYWYQQILGQGPKLLIQFQNNGVVDDSQLPKDRFSAERLKGVDSTLKIQPAKLEDSAVYLCASNRGTSGGTPSLYFGPGTRLTVL.

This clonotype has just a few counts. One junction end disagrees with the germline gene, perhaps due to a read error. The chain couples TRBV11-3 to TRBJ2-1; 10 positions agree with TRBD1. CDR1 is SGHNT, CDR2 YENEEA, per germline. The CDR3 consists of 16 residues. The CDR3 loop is CASRLGGTGDFGEQLF. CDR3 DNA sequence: TGTGCCAGCAGGCTCGGGGGGACAGGGGATTTCGGTGAGCAGCTCTTC.

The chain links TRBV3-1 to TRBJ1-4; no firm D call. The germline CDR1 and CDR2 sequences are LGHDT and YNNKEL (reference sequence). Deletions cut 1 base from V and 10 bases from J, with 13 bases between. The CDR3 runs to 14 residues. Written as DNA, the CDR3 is TGTGCCAGCAGCCAAGGACACCCGAAGGGAAAACTGTTTTTT. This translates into CASSQGHPKGKLFF.

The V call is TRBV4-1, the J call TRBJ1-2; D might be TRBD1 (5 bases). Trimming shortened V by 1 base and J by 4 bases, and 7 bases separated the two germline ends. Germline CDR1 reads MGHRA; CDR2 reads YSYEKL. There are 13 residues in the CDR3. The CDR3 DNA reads TGCGCCAGCAGCCAAGCCAGGGTCTATGGCTACACCTTC. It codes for CASSQARVYGYTF.

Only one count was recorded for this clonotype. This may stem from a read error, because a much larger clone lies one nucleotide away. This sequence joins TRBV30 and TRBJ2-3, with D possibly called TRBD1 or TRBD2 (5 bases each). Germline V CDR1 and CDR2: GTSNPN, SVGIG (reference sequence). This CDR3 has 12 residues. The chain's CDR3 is CAWGVGADTQYF. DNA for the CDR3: TGTGCCTGGGGTGTGGGGGCAGATACGCAGTATTTT.

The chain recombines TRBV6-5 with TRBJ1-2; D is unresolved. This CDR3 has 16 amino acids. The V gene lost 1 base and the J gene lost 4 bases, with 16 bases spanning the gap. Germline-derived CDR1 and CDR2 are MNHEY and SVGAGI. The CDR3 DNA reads TGTGCCAGCAGTTACTTGAGTTTTGGCCAGAGCTATGGCTACACCTTC. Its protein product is CASSYLSFGQSYGYTF.

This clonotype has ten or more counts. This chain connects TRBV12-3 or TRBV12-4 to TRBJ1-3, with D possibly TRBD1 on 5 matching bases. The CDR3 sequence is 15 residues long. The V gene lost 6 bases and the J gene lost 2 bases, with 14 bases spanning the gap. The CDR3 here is CASSRQWGTGNTIYF. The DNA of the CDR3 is TGTGCCAGCAGCCGTCAATGGGGGACTGGAAACACCATATATTTT.

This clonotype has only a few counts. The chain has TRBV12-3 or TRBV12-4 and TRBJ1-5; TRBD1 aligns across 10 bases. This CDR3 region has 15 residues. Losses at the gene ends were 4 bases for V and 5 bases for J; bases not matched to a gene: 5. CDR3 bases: TGTGCCAGCAGTTCATCCGGGACAGGGGATCAGCCCCAGCATTTT. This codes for CASSSSGTGDQPQHF.

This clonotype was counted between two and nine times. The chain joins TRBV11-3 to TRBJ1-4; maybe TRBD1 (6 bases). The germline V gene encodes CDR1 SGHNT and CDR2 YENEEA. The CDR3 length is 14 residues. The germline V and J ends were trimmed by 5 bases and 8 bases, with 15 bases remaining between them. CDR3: CASSPPGAREKLFF. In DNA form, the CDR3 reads TGTGCCAGCAGCCCACCGGGGGCCAGGGAAAAACTGTTTTTT.

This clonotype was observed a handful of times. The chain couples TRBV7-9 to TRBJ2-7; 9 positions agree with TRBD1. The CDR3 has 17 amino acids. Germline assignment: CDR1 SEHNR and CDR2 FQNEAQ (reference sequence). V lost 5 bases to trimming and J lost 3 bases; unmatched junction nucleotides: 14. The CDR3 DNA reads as TGTGCCAGCAGCACCACAGGGGGCGCCGGGATACTCTACGAGCAGTACTTC. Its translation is CASSTTGGAGILYEQYF.

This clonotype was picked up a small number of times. DNA of the CDR3: TGCAGTGCCAGCCCCTGGCGTCAGTATAGCAATCAGCCCCAGCATTTT. Translation: CSASPWRQYSNQPQHF. The chain carries TRBV20-1 and TRBJ1-5; D remains unclear. CDR1 DFQATT and CDR2 SNEGSKA come from the germline V gene (reference sequence). CDR3 length: 16 amino acids. Trimming pared 6 bases from V and 0 bases from J, leaving 18 bases between.

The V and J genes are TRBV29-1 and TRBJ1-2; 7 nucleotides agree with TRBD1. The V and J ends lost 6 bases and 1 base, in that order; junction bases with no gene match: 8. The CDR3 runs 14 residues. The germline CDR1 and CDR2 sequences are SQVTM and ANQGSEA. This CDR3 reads CSVETGRSNYGYTF. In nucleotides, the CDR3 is TGCAGCGTAGAGACAGGGAGGAGTAACTATGGCTACACCTTC.

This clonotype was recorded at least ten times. DNA for the CDR3: TGTGCCAGCTCATACCGGGACACCATCAATGAGCAGTTCTTC. Its translation is CASSYRDTINEQFF. The V gene is TRBV18, the J gene TRBJ2-1, with D maybe TRBD1 (6 bases). V lost 5 bases, J lost 6 bases, and 14 bases lay in between. This CDR3 is 14 amino acids long. Germline CDR1 reads KGHSH; CDR2 reads LQKENI. The complete variable domain, with remaining parts taken from reference TRBV18 and TRBJ2-1, reads NAGVMQNPRHLVRRRGQEARLRCSPMKGHSHVYWYRQLPEEGLKFMVYLQKENIIDESGMPKERFSAEFPKEGPSILRIQQVVRGDSAAYFCASSYRDTINEQFFGPGTRLTVL.

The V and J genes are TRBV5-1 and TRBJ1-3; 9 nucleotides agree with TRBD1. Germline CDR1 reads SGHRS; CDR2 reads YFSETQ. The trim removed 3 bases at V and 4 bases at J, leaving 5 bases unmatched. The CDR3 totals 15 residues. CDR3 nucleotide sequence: TGCGCCAGCAGCTCCCGGGACAGGGACGGAAACACCATATATTTT. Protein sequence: CASSSRDRDGNTIYF.

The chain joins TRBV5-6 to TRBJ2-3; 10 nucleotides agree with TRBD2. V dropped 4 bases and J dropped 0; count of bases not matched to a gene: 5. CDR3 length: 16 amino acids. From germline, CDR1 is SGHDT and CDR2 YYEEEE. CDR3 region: CASSPGLAASTDTQYF. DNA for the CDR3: TGTGCCAGCAGCCCCGGACTAGCGGCTAGCACAGATACGCAGTATTTT.

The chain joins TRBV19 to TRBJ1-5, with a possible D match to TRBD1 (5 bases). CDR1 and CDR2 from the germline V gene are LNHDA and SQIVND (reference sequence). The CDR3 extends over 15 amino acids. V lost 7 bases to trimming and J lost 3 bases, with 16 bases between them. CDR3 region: CASTTPGTINQPQHF. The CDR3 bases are TGTGCCAGTACTACACCAGGGACCATCAATCAGCCCCAGCATTTT.

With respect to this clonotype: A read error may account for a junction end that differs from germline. The CDR3 DNA follows: TGTGCCTGGAGTGTAGGGTTCCAGCTAGTATCCTTC. It specifies CAWSVGFQLVSF. The V gene is TRBV30, the J gene TRBJ1-2, with D hard to call. Germline V gene lookup returns CDR1 GTSNPN and CDR2 SVGIG (reference sequence). The CDR3 totals 12 residues. The variable domain in full, with the rest retrieved from reference TRBV30 and TRBJ1-2, is SQTIHQWPATLVQPVGSPLSLECTVEGTSNPNLYWYRQAAGRGLQLLFYSVGIGQISSEVPQNLSASRPQDRQFILSSKKLLLSDSGFYLCAWSVGFQLVSFGSGTRLTVV.

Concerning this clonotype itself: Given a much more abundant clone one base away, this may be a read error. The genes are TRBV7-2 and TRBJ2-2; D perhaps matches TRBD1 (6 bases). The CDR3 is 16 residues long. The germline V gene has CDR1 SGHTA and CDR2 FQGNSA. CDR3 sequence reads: CAGSFSGTINTGELFF. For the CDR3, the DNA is TGTGCCGGCAGCTTCTCCGGGACAATTAACACCGGGGAGCTGTTTTTT.

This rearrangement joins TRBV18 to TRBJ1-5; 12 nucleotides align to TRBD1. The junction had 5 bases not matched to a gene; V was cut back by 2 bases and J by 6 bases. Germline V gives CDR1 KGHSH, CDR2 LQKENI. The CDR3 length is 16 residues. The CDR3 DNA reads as TGTGCCAGCTCACCAGGGGGGACAGGGGGCACTCAGCCCCAGCATTTT. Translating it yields CASSPGGTGGTQPQHF.

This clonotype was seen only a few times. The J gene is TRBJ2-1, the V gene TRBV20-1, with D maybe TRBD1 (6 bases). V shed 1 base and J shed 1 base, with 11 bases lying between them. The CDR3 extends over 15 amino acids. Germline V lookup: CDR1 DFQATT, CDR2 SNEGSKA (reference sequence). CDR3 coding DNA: TGCAGTGCTAGAGTGGAGAGGGGGTCCTACAATGAGCAGTTCTTC. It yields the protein CSARVERGSYNEQFF.

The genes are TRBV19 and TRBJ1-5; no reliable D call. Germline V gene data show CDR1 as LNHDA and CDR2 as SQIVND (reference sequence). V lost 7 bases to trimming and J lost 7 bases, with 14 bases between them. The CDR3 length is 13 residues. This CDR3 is CASKAEGFQPQHF. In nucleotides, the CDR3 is TGTGCCAGTAAGGCGGAGGGATTCCAGCCCCAGCATTTT.

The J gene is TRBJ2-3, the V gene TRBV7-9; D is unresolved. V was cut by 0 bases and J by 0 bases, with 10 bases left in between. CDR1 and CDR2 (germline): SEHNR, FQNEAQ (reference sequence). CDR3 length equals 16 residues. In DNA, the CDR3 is TGTGCCAGCAGCTTAGCGGTCCTAGACAGCACAGATACGCAGTATTTT. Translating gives CASSLAVLDSTDTQYF.

The CDR3 DNA follows: TGTGCCACCAGTGATTGGAGACAGGGGGTCAGCACAGATACGCAGTATTTT. Protein: CATSDWRQGVSTDTQYF. This rearrangement joins TRBV24-1 to TRBJ2-3, with 9 bases matching TRBD1. There are 17 residues in the CDR3. Germline V lookup: CDR1 KGHDR, CDR2 SFDVKD. V lost 2 bases, J lost 0 bases, and 5 bases stayed unmatched.

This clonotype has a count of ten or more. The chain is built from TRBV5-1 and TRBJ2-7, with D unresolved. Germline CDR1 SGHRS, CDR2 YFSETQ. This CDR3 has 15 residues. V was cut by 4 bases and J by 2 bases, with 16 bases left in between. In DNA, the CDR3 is TGCGCCAGCAGCACGAACACCGGGTCCACCTACGAGCAGTACTTC. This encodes CASSTNTGSTYEQYF.